These T cell receptor beta chains were read from a single sample in a study of T cell responses to AZD1222 COVID-19 vaccine. Here immunoSEQ multiplex PCR was the method, and the copy in TCRdb shows in-frame clones only, minus some. The repertoire consists of some 130,000 clones, with roughly 90% occurring once and the leading ten covering roughly 2.8%. Here the sequenced sample was peripheral blood, taken on day 0 of AZD1222 vaccination. The receptors shown here come from an adult in good health. Each CDR3 is given with its conserved first and last residue. D genes are given only for firm matches. Expanded clones get a size class; other rows say once, few or many, or leave the size out.

d_call j_call v_call clone_size cdr3_nt cdr3_aa
TRBD2 TRBJ2-5 TRBV11-3 . TGTGCCAGCAGCTTAGTTGCGGGAGGGGTTCAAGAGACCCAGTACTTC CASSLVAGGVQETQYF
. TRBJ1-1 TRBV11-2 . TGTGCCAGCAGCTTAGATCTTACGGGGAGGGCTGAAGCTTTCTTT CASSLDLTGRAEAFF
TRBD2 TRBJ2-1 TRBV7-2 . TGTGCCAGCAGCTTAGTGCTAGCGGGGGGGAAGCAGTTCTTC CASSLVLAGGKQFF
TRBD1 TRBJ1-2 TRBV7-2 . TGTGCCAGCAGCAAGAGTATCGGACAGGGGAGTGGGTATGGCTACACCTTC CASSKSIGQGSGYGYTF
TRBD1 TRBJ1-2 TRBV2 . TGTGCCAGCAGTTCCCGGGACAGCTACTTC CASSSRDSYF
. TRBJ2-2 TRBV5-1 . TGCGCCAGCAGCTTGGCAGGGGTCAACACCGGGGAGCTGTTTTTT CASSLAGVNTGELFF
. TRBJ2-3 TRBV9 . TGTGCCAGCAGCGCAAAACCCGGGACAACAGATACGCAGTATTTT CASSAKPGTTDTQYF
. TRBJ1-3 TRBV5-1 . TGCGCCAGCAGCTTGGAGCGGCCAGGGATAACTGGAAACACCATATATTTT CASSLERPGITGNTIYF
TRBD1 TRBJ1-2 TRBV6-2/TRBV6-3 . TGTGCCAGCAGTTCGGGACAGATTTATGGCTACACCTTC CASSSGQIYGYTF
. TRBJ2-7 TRBV7-8 once TGTGCCAGCAGCTTAGTAAGCGGGACACCTTCCTACGAGCAGTACTTC CASSLVSGTPSYEQYF
TRBD1 TRBJ1-2 TRBV2 . TGTGCCAGCAGCGGCCAGCCGACAGGGAGATATGGCTACACCTTC CASSGQPTGRYGYTF
. TRBJ1-5 TRBV6-6 . TGTGCCACGTATAAAGGCGGAGATAGCAATCAGCCCCAGCATTTT CATYKGGDSNQPQHF
. TRBJ2-7 TRBV3-1/TRBV3-2 . TGTGCCAGCAGCCAAGATTCAGGGGCGATCAACGAGCAGTACTTC CASSQDSGAINEQYF
. TRBJ1-3 TRBV21-1 . TGTGCCAGCAGCAATCTGAGGTCCGATCCCTCTGGAAACACCATATATTTT CASSNLRSDPSGNTIYF
. TRBJ1-3 TRBV18 . TGTGCCAGCTCACCTTCCGGGGTCTCTGGAAACACCATATATTTT CASSPSGVSGNTIYF
. TRBJ2-1 TRBV12-3/TRBV12-4 . TGTGCCAGCAGTTTATACGGTAATGAGCAGTTCTTC CASSLYGNEQFF
. TRBJ1-2 TRBV27 . TGTGCCAGCAGCAGATACGACGGACTAAATTATGGCTACACCTTC CASSRYDGLNYGYTF
. TRBJ1-5 TRBV27 . TGTGCCAGCAGCCGGTGGGGGATTGGGTCTCAGCCCCAGCATTTT CASSRWGIGSQPQHF
. TRBJ1-1 TRBV20-1 . TGCAGTGCTAGTGCGGGGTCACCGCGGGCTTTCTTT CSASAGSPRAFF
. TRBJ1-6 TRBV19 . TGTGCCAGTACCATTAGCGGGGACCCCCTCCACTTT CASTISGDPLHF
. TRBJ1-2 TRBV14 few TGTGCCAGCAGCCAAGGGGGACCGAGAGCTAACTATGGCTACACCTTC CASSQGGPRANYGYTF
. TRBJ1-2 TRBV7-2 . TGTGCCAGCAGCACCAACAGGGACTATGGCTACACCTTC CASSTNRDYGYTF
TRBD2 TRBJ2-1 TRBV5-1 . TGCGCCAGCAGCTTGGTGCCGGGAGGTTACAATGAGCAGTTCTTC CASSLVPGGYNEQFF
. TRBJ2-3 TRBV5-5 few TGTGCCAGCACCTATTCCCCAGGTTTCCCAGATACGCAGTATTTT CASTYSPGFPDTQYF
. TRBJ1-2 TRBV28 . TGTGCCAGCAGTCCCTCAGGCAGCTTCGGCTACACCTTC CASSPSGSFGYTF
. TRBJ1-3 TRBV28 few TGTGCCAGCAGTTGGGGTTCCTCTGGAAACACCATATATTTT CASSWGSSGNTIYF
TRBD2 TRBJ2-2 TRBV5-1 . TGCGCCAGCAGCTTGAGCTCGGGAGGGACCGGGGAGCTGTTTTTT CASSLSSGGTGELFF
. TRBJ2-3 TRBV11-1 . TGTGCCAGCAGCTTAGAAGGAGATACGCAGTATTTT CASSLEGDTQYF
. TRBJ1-2 TRBV6-4 once TGTGCCAGCAGTGACTTGGATATCAACTATGGCTACACCTTC CASSDLDINYGYTF
. TRBJ1-6 TRBV7-2 . TGTGCCAGCAGCCCCCGGGGGGGGTCCTATAATTCACCCCTCCACTTT CASSPRGGSYNSPLHF
. TRBJ2-5 TRBV7-2 . TGTGCCAGCAGCTTAGAGTTTGCAGAGACCCAGTACTTC CASSLEFAETQYF
. TRBJ1-2 TRBV11-2 . TGTGCCAGCAGGAAATGGTTAGGGGGAGACTATGGCTACACCTTC CASRKWLGGDYGYTF
TRBD1 TRBJ2-7 TRBV5-4 . TGTGCCAGCAGCTTTACCGGGACAGAAGAGCAGTACTTC CASSFTGTEEQYF
. TRBJ1-4 TRBV15 . TGTGCCACCATTTCAGGCTCAACTAATGAAAAACTGTTTTTT CATISGSTNEKLFF
TRBD1 TRBJ2-7 TRBV12-5 . TGTGCTAGTGGGCAGGGGGCCTACGAGCAGTACTTC CASGQGAYEQYF
TRBD1 TRBJ2-5 TRBV5-1 . TGCGCCAGCAGCTTGGAGGGACAGGGGATTTCGGAGACCCAGTACTTC CASSLEGQGISETQYF
. TRBJ1-5 TRBV19 . TGTGCCAGTAGTATAGGGGCATTCAATAGCAATCAGCCCCAGCATTTT CASSIGAFNSNQPQHF
. TRBJ2-1 TRBV6-1 once TGTGCCAGCAGTGAACTTTATAATGAGCAGTTCTTC CASSELYNEQFF
TRBD1 TRBJ2-7 TRBV6-2/TRBV6-3 few TGTGCCAGCAGTTTAGCCCGGGACAGGACGACCTTTTTGACCTACGAGCAGTACTTC CASSLARDRTTFLTYEQYF
TRBD2 TRBJ2-4 TRBV3-1/TRBV3-2 . TGTGCCAGCAGCCAAGGTCAGACTAGCTGGGACATTCAGTACTTC CASSQGQTSWDIQYF
TRBD1 TRBJ1-1 TRBV4-2 . TGTGCCAGCAGCCTGGACAGGGTGGGAGCTTTCTTT CASSLDRVGAFF
. TRBJ1-3 TRBV11-2 . TGTGCCAGCAGCTCTTTTAATGGCAACACCATATATTTT CASSSFNGNTIYF
TRBD1 TRBJ1-5 TRBV18 . TGTGCCAGCTCACCAACGGGACAGCTTTTTTCCAATCAGCCCCAGCATTTT CASSPTGQLFSNQPQHF
. TRBJ1-2 TRBV21-1 . TGTGCCAGCAGCCTCGTCCGGGGAGAATCTAACTATGGCTACACCTTC CASSLVRGESNYGYTF
. TRBJ2-7 TRBV28 . TGTGCCAGCGGCCAGGCAGGACTTTCGATCACCTACGAGCAGTACTTC CASGQAGLSITYEQYF
. TRBJ1-1 TRBV21-1 . TGTGCCAGCAGCCCCAGGGGGGAGAGGAGACTGAACACTGAAGCTTTCTTT CASSPRGERRLNTEAFF